This entry describes one T cell receptor beta chain. This entry comes from a study of CD8 T cells in Susac syndrome. An amount of RNA that ranged from about 0.45 to 1 ug was reverse transcribed with random hexamers. An immunoSEQ multiplex PCR generated amplified TCR beta CDR3 products spanning 54 Vbeta and 13 Jbeta. TCRdb independently ran MiXCR on the immunoSEQ multiplex PCR reads; one entry per CDR3 protein. The sample lists about 200,000 distinct CDR3 sequences, 85% to 95% occurring once. The CDR3 is made up of 16 amino acids. V lost 0 bases and J lost 6; bases outside the gene matches: 9. The V gene's germline CDR1 is SGHNT and CDR2 YYREEE (reference sequence). CD8+ and CD4+ T cells were negatively isolated; TEMRA cells were FACS-enriched.

The receptor's source is a human donor in good health. Sequencing was done on a sample of CD4+ T cells from PBMCs. V is TRBV5-4 and J is TRBJ1-5, with TRBD1 identical over 7 bases. Written as DNA, the CDR3 is TGTGCCAGCAGCTTGGGCCCGGGACAGTGGACTCAGCCCCAGCATTTT. Encoded protein: CASSLGPGQWTQPQHF.